What follows are 14 T cell receptor beta chains derived from one specimen sequenced in a study of blood T cell repertoires in COVID-19. Only in-frame clones appear in the TCRdb table, and some are missing; sequencing was by immunoSEQ multiplex PCR. The data show about 140,000 clones, approximately 85% seen once. The sequencing input was PBMCs or T cells enriched from blood (not recorded which). These receptor sequences come from a woman aged 45-65 years with acute COVID-19.

V gene TRBV2 combines with J gene TRBJ2-6, with TRBD1 identical over 8 bases. Looked up from germline, CDR1 is SNHLY and CDR2 is FYNNEI. The CDR3 has 17 amino acids. V gave up 6 bases and J gave up 0 bases; unmatched junction bases: 7. The CDR3 loop is CASSLQGVSSGANVLTF. The DNA for the CDR3 is TGTGCCAGCAGCCTACAGGGGGTGAGCTCTGGGGCCAACGTCCTGACTTTC.

This clone was seen a few times. The chain is built from TRBV30 and TRBJ1-1; 8 bases match TRBD1. After removal of 2 bases from V and 1 base from J, the junction contained 3 bases not matched to a gene. This CDR3 spans 14 amino acids. Germline V lookup: CDR1 GTSNPN, CDR2 SVGIG (reference sequence). The CDR3 nucleotides read TGTGCCTGGAGTCGGACAGGGCCGAACACTGAAGCTTTCTTT. Translating it yields CAWSRTGPNTEAFF.

This sequence joins TRBV9 and TRBJ2-1; D might be TRBD2 (6 bases). V lost 4 bases to trimming and J lost 0 bases, with 11 bases between them. The CDR3 length is 15 residues. Looked up from germline, CDR1 is SGDLS and CDR2 is YYNGEE. CDR3 DNA sequence: TGTGCCAGCAGCTCCCTCGGGGGCTCCTACAATGAGCAGTTCTTC. Translation: CASSSLGGSYNEQFF.

The chain employs TRBV7-2 and TRBJ2-1; 8 bases are shared with TRBD2. The length of the CDR3 is 18 residues. J was trimmed by 3 bases and V by 1 base; bases with no gene match: 11. CDR1 is SGHTA and CDR2 is FQGNSA in the germline V gene. CDR3 sequence reads: CASSLDGGGLAGYNEQFF. CDR3 coding DNA: TGTGCCAGCAGCTTAGATGGCGGTGGGCTAGCGGGCTACAATGAGCAGTTCTTC.

V usage is TRBV7-9 and J usage is TRBJ2-1; 14 bases line up with TRBD2. The germline V gene encodes CDR1 SEHNR and CDR2 FQNEAQ (reference sequence). This CDR3 contains 18 residues. V was pared by 3 bases and J by 0 bases, with 4 bases of the junction left unmatched. The chain's CDR3 is CASSFTGTSGSSYNEQFF. CDR3 coding DNA: TGTGCCAGCAGCTTCACCGGGACTAGCGGGAGCTCCTACAATGAGCAGTTCTTC.

V and J are TRBV7-2 and TRBJ2-7; 14 nucleotides match TRBD2. J lost 3 bases, V lost 1 base, and 2 bases had no gene match. Looked up from germline, CDR1 is SGHTA and CDR2 is FQGNSA. This CDR3 has 16 residues. The CDR3 DNA follows: TGTGCCAGCAGCTTAGGGGGGACTAGCGGGAGCTACGAGCAGTACTTC. This translates into CASSLGGTSGSYEQYF.

The rearrangement joins TRBV5-4 to TRBJ2-1, with 8 bases matching TRBD2. V gave up 4 bases and J gave up 6 bases; unmatched junction bases: 9. Germline CDR1 SGHNT, CDR2 YYREEE (reference sequence). This CDR3 comprises 15 residues. The DNA for the CDR3 is TGTGCCAGCAGCCCCCCACGGAGCGGGAGCAATGAGCAGTTCTTC. Translation gives CASSPPRSGSNEQFF.

CDR3 coding DNA: TGTGCCACCAGCAGAGAAGGGACAGGGGCGGGCCCAGAGTACAATGAGCAGTTCTTC. Translating gives CATSREGTGAGPEYNEQFF. The rearrangement links TRBV15 to TRBJ2-1, with 10 nucleotides matching TRBD1. V was pared by 0 bases and J by 4 bases, with 12 bases of the junction left unmatched. Germline loops: CDR1 LNHNV, CDR2 YYDKDF (reference sequence). CDR3 length: 19 amino acids.

The chain employs TRBV30 and TRBJ2-5; TRBD2 is a possible D gene (5 bases). Between the trimmed V and J ends, which lost 8 bases and 4 bases, there was a span of 11 bases. This CDR3 has 11 residues. Germline V gene lookup returns CDR1 GTSNPN and CDR2 SVGIG (reference sequence). In nucleotides, the CDR3 is TGTGCCGGTTATCGGGGAGAGACCCAGTACTTC. Translation gives CAGYRGETQYF.

This chain connects TRBV23-1 to TRBJ2-1, with TRBD2 matching 9 bases. TRBV23-1 is marked as an open reading frame, function uncertain. Germline trimming cut 4 bases from V and 6 bases from J; bases unmatched to any gene: 7. The CDR3 runs 15 residues. CDR3 nucleotides: TGCGCCAGCAGTCGGCAGCGGGAGGATCCCAATGAGCAGTTCTTC. Translated: CASSRQREDPNEQFF.

The V and J genes are TRBV19 and TRBJ1-2; 9 nucleotides line up with TRBD1. The CDR3 spans 15 residues. J was trimmed by 5 bases and V by 8 bases; bases with no gene match: 12. Germline CDR1 LNHDA, CDR2 SQIVND (reference sequence). The CDR3 DNA reads as TGTGCCAGTGCCCCCGACAGGGGGGTTGGGTATGGCTACACCTTC. It specifies CASAPDRGVGYGYTF.

This clone was detected a few times. The chain has TRBV24-1 and TRBJ2-3; 8 nucleotides agree with TRBD2. The CDR3 consists of 13 residues. Trimming cost V 9 bases and J 1 base; bases outside gene matches: 2. CDR1 and CDR2 (germline): KGHDR, SFDVKD. The CDR3 is CATGTSGTDTQYF. CDR3 in DNA: TGTGCCACCGGGACTAGTGGCACAGATACGCAGTATTTT.

A few counts support this clone. This chain links TRBV11-2 with TRBJ2-2; D is possibly TRBD1 (5 bases). CDR1 is SGHAT, CDR2 FQNNGV, per germline. This CDR3 contains 17 residues. V lost 0 bases, J lost 1 base, and 12 bases lay in between. The CDR3: CASSLDLGRENTGELFF. CDR3 sequence (DNA): TGTGCCAGCAGCTTAGATCTGGGCAGGGAGAACACCGGGGAGCTGTTTTTT.

The chain combines TRBV6-1 with TRBJ2-3, with TRBD2 as a possible D gene (6 bases). Germline assignment: CDR1 MNHNS and CDR2 SASEGT. This CDR3 is built from 14 residues. Trimming stripped 0 bases from V and 5 bases from J, with 9 bases between. Written as DNA, the CDR3 is TGTGCCAGCAGTGAAGCGCTGGGGGGAGATACGCAGTATTTT. It specifies CASSEALGGDTQYF.